The present T cell receptor beta chain was sequenced within a study of shared clonotypes between healthy human individuals. Study context: Each donor's CD4 naive and CD4 memory cells filled three plates apiece, CD8 naive two, and CD8 memory one. Study conclusions and caveats: Naive CD4 clonotype sharing across several donors was approximately 5%.

Concerning this clone itself: Its antigen is not identified.

Tens of thousands of T cell genomes, or around 0.2 ug DNA, went into the sorted-subset replicate PCRs. Study processing details: There were no quality scores in the junction-only immunoSEQ sequences, so filtering differed. Assay: immunoSEQ multiplex PCR; the TCRdb copy retains only in-frame clones and omits some. V and J calls and clone size are as listed in that table; D and trimming were resolved from the DNA. This table holds more than 1 million clones, around 78% found once. The sequence derives from a man between 18 and 35 years old in good health. Some clones in this sample may be carry-over from other donors' samples. The sequenced material came from memory CD4+ T cells from PBMCs. Subset given: CD45RA-negative fraction.

The CDR3 loop is CSIRVNTEAFF. CDR3 coding DNA: TGCAGTATCAGGGTTAACACTGAAGCTTTCTTT. This chain joins TRBV29-1 and TRBJ1-1, with D maybe TRBD1 (5 bases). In germline, CDR1 is SQVTM, CDR2 ANQGSEA. The length of the CDR3 is 11 residues.